One sample yielded the 27 T cell receptor beta chains listed below, sequenced in a study of early T cells in non-severe SARS-CoV-2 infection. One entry per CDR3 protein results from TCRdb running MiXCR on the 5' RACE reads. The profile covers fewer than 35,000 distinct CDR3 sequences, with about 5.8% appearing a single time and about 25% taken by the ten largest. Sequenced input: whole blood. The source of these receptors is an adult who was a healthcare worker with PCR-confirmed SARS-CoV-2 infection or an uninfected control (not recorded which).

In this sample, this clonotype turned up many times. The V gene is TRBV27, the J gene TRBJ2-1, with 8 bases lining up with TRBD1. From germline, CDR1 is MNHEY and CDR2 SMNVEV (reference sequence). The CDR3 contains 13 residues. V shed 4 bases and J 4 bases; nucleotides not matched to a gene: 0. The DNA of the CDR3 is TGTGCCAGCAGTTGGGACAGGTACAATGAGCAGTTCTTC. Translation gives CASSWDRYNEQFF.

In this sample, this clonotype turned up many times. Here the CDR3 DNA reads TGTGCCACCAGCAGAGATAGGGCCACCGTGGGGAGCAATCAGCCCCAGCATTTT. This encodes CATSRDRATVGSNQPQHF. The chain has TRBV15 and TRBJ1-5; no clear D. Trimming removed 0 bases from V and 1 base from J, with 16 bases in between. CDR3 length equals 18 residues. Germline V gene lookup returns CDR1 LNHNV and CDR2 YYDKDF (reference sequence).

The sample holds many counts of this clonotype. The V and J genes are TRBV19 and TRBJ2-3; 8 bases agree with TRBD2. This CDR3 has 18 amino acids. Germline V gives CDR1 LNHDA, CDR2 SQIVND (reference sequence). J was trimmed by 0 bases and V by 5 bases; bases with no gene match: 13. DNA of the CDR3: TGTGCCAGTAGTGATCCCCTCGGGGGGGAGCCGAGCACAGATACGCAGTATTTT. It specifies CASSDPLGGEPSTDTQYF.

This clonotype was observed many times. This chain joins TRBV20-1 and TRBJ2-1; tentative D call: TRBD2 (6 bases). Trimming took off 6 bases at V and 2 bases at J, with 17 bases between the two ends. This CDR3 region has 15 residues. CDR1 and CDR2 (germline): DFQATT, SNEGSKA (reference sequence). CDR3 protein: CSAPESGVPYNEQFF. In DNA form, the CDR3 reads TGCAGTGCCCCAGAGTCGGGGGTCCCCTACAATGAGCAGTTCTTC.

This clonotype was detected many times. CDR3 bases: TGTGCCAGCAGCGTAGGTGGAGGGGACTATGGCTACACCTTC. Its translation is CASSVGGGDYGYTF. The chain is built from TRBV9 and TRBJ1-2, with D perhaps matching TRBD1 (5 bases). The germline gives CDR1 SGDLS, CDR2 YYNGEE. There are 14 residues in the CDR3. Deletions cut 0 bases from V and 3 bases from J, with 9 bases between.

This clonotype has ten or more counts. The chain uses TRBV12-3 or TRBV12-4 and TRBJ1-2; TRBD1 matches at 9 bases. The CDR3 is made up of 14 amino acids. The V and J ends lost 6 bases and 4 bases, in that order; junction bases with no gene match: 6. The CDR3 region is CASSLQDRGYGYTF. CDR3 bases: TGTGCCAGCAGCCTCCAGGACAGGGGCTATGGCTACACCTTC.

This clonotype has more than one count but fewer than ten. The rearrangement uses TRBV20-1 and TRBJ1-2, with unresolved D. The germline V and J ends were trimmed by 0 bases and 8 bases, with 22 bases remaining between them. Germline V lookup: CDR1 DFQATT, CDR2 SNEGSKA (reference sequence). The CDR3 runs 16 residues. CDR3 bases: TGCAGTGCTAGAGATCCCCCCGAGGGCGGCTATTGGGGCTACACCTTC. Translation: CSARDPPEGGYWGYTF.

Many counts were recorded for this clonotype. This chain joins TRBV6-5 and TRBJ2-3; D possibly matches TRBD1 or TRBD2 (5 bases each). The CDR3 is 17 amino acids. Deletions cut 0 bases from V and 1 base from J, with 14 bases between. CDR1 MNHEY and CDR2 SVGAGI come from the germline V gene. The CDR3 DNA reads as TGTGCCAGCAGTTACTCGGGGACCCGCGCTCGCACAGATACGCAGTATTTT. Translation: CASSYSGTRARTDTQYF.

The CDR3 spells CSARVPGLAMETQYF. In DNA, the CDR3 is TGCAGTGCTAGAGTCCCGGGACTAGCTATGGAGACCCAGTACTTC. The chain is built from TRBV20-1 and TRBJ2-5; TRBD2 matches 9 bases. The CDR3 is 15 residues long. The germline V gene encodes CDR1 DFQATT and CDR2 SNEGSKA (reference sequence). The ends lost 1 base at V and 5 bases at J; junction bases unmatched: 8.

Many counts were recorded for this clonotype. The rearrangement uses TRBV30 and TRBJ2-7, with D possibly TRBD1 on 6 matching bases. Germline CDR1 reads GTSNPN; CDR2 reads SVGIG (reference sequence). V was pared by 3 bases and J by 7 bases, with 16 bases between. The CDR3 is made up of 13 amino acids. For the CDR3, the DNA is TGTGCCTGGAGGGGACAATACCTTGGAGAGCAGTACTTC. This codes for CAWRGQYLGEQYF.

This clonotype was observed at least ten times. The rearrangement links TRBV6-6 to TRBJ2-5; D uncertain. Trimming took off 6 bases at V and 5 bases at J, with 10 bases between the two ends. CDR1 and CDR2 from the germline V gene are MNHNY and SVGAGI (reference sequence). CDR3 length: 12 residues. CDR3 loop: CASRPVGETQYF. CDR3 coding DNA: TGTGCCAGCAGACCCGTTGGGGAGACCCAGTACTTC.

This clonotype was seen only a few times. V usage is TRBV4-3 and J usage is TRBJ2-3; D is ambiguous. Trimming stripped 4 bases from V and 1 base from J, with 15 bases between. The CDR3 spans 16 residues. CDR1 is LGHNA, CDR2 YSLEER, per germline. The CDR3: CASSRDSVAGTDTQYF. CDR3 sequence (DNA): TGCGCCAGCAGCCGAGATTCTGTGGCAGGCACAGATACGCAGTATTTT.

The rearrangement uses TRBV5-4 and TRBJ2-3; TRBD2 aligns across 16 bases. Germline assignment: CDR1 SGHNT and CDR2 YYREEE (reference sequence). J was trimmed by 4 bases and V by 4 bases; bases with no gene match: 6. This CDR3 region has 17 residues. The CDR3 reads CASSDGTSGGAADTQYF. The CDR3 DNA reads TGTGCCAGCAGCGATGGGACTAGCGGGGGGGCGGCAGATACGCAGTATTTT.

In this sample, this clonotype turned up many times. The chain employs TRBV5-4 and TRBJ2-1; no definite D call. Trimming took 4 bases from V and 0 from J, leaving 14 bases between them. Germline lookup yields CDR1 SGHNT and CDR2 YYREEE (reference sequence). CDR3 length: 16 residues. The CDR3 sequence: CASSPPGDPSYNEQFF. The CDR3, as DNA: TGTGCCAGCAGCCCACCAGGTGACCCCTCCTACAATGAGCAGTTCTTC.

This clonotype is medium-sized within its sample. This sequence joins TRBV28 and TRBJ1-3; tentative D call: TRBD1 (5 bases). The CDR3 runs 13 residues. V lost 9 bases, J lost 2 bases, and 11 bases lay in between. Germline V CDR1 and CDR2: MDHEN, SYDVKM. CDR3 in DNA: TGTGCCAGGGGGACGGACCCTGGAAACACCATATATTTT. Translating it yields CARGTDPGNTIYF.

This clonotype has ten or more counts. The rearrangement joins TRBV7-9 to TRBJ2-3; D is unresolved. Germline loops: CDR1 SEHNR, CDR2 FQNEAQ (reference sequence). The CDR3 consists of 17 residues. Between the trimmed V and J ends, which lost 1 base and 6 bases, there was a span of 20 bases. The CDR3 reads CASSLGRFGQLRDTQYF. The CDR3 DNA is TGTGCCAGCAGCTTAGGACGGTTTGGGCAGCTAAGGGATACGCAGTATTTT.

This clonotype showed up many times. The V call is TRBV19, the J call TRBJ2-7; tentatively, D is TRBD1 (5 bases). This CDR3 has 13 residues. The germline V gene has CDR1 LNHDA and CDR2 SQIVND (reference sequence). The ends were cut back, 3 bases at V and 4 bases at J, with 10 bases in the middle. The CDR3 nucleotides are TGTGCCAGTAGTATGGATCAGGGTTACGAGCAGTACTTC. It codes for CASSMDQGYEQYF. The full variable domain, completed using reference TRBV19 and TRBJ2-7, is DGGITQSPKYLFRKEGQNVTLSCEQNLNHDAMYWYRQDPGQGLRLIYYSQIVNDFQKGDIAEGYSVSREKKESFPLTVTSAQKNPTAFYLCASSMDQGYEQYFGPGTRLTVT.

This clonotype was counted ten times or more. The chain employs TRBV4-1 and TRBJ2-7; 12 nucleotides line up with TRBD1. CDR3 length equals 15 residues. The junction had 3 bases not matched to a gene; V was cut back by 2 bases and J by 4 bases. The germline gives CDR1 MGHRA, CDR2 YSYEKL. The CDR3 DNA sequence: TGCGCCAGCAGCCAATCGGGACAGGGGGCTTACGAGCAGTACTTC. It is translated as CASSQSGQGAYEQYF.

This clonotype was detected many times. The V call is TRBV2, the J call TRBJ2-7; D perhaps matches TRBD1 (5 bases). V was clipped by 8 bases and J by 2 bases, with 13 bases between them. Looked up from germline, CDR1 is SNHLY and CDR2 is FYNNEI. This CDR3 has 13 residues. DNA of the CDR3: TGTGCCAGCGCTGCAGGGTTTCCCTACGAGCAGTACTTC. Protein: CASAAGFPYEQYF.

This clonotype was observed at least ten times. CDR3 region: CSASSLLAGGRTDTQYF. The CDR3 bases are TGCAGTGCTTCCTCCTTACTAGCGGGGGGGAGAACAGATACGCAGTATTTT. This chain uses TRBV20-1 with TRBJ2-3; 13 bases match TRBD2. V was clipped by 5 bases and J by 3 bases; unmatched bases: 11. Per germline, CDR1 DFQATT and CDR2 SNEGSKA (reference sequence). This CDR3 is 17 amino acids long.

This clonotype was recorded many times. The rearrangement joins TRBV12-3 or TRBV12-4 to TRBJ1-2; TRBD1 aligns across 7 bases. V shed 5 bases, J shed 5 bases, and the junction held 14 bases outside the gene matches. The CDR3 has 16 residues. In DNA, the CDR3 is TGTGCCAGCAGTCTCTGGGACAGCCCCACTAGTTATGGCTACACCTTC. Translation: CASSLWDSPTSYGYTF.

This clonotype has a count of ten or more. This chain links TRBV19 with TRBJ1-5, with 11 bases lining up with TRBD1. V dropped 6 bases and J dropped 7; count of bases not matched to a gene: 11. This CDR3 region has 16 residues. Germline CDR1 and CDR2: LNHDA and SQIVND (reference sequence). The CDR3 DNA reads TGTGCCAGTAGCCTCGGACAGGGGGCTTTCAAGCAGCCCCAGCATTTT. Its translation: CASSLGQGAFKQPQHF.

This clonotype appeared many times. The chain is built from TRBV18 and TRBJ1-1, with TRBD1 as a possible D gene (5 bases). The germline V gene has CDR1 KGHSH and CDR2 LQKENI. The ends were cut back, 1 base at V and 0 bases at J, with 6 bases in the middle. The CDR3 totals 14 residues. The CDR3 is CASSPRQMNTEAFF. In DNA, the CDR3 is TGTGCCAGCTCACCACGACAGATGAACACTGAAGCTTTCTTT.

Many counts were recorded for this clonotype. The CDR3 DNA reads as TGTGCCACCAGTGACTCCAGACTAGCGGGGGAGACCCAGTACTTC. Protein product: CATSDSRLAGETQYF. The chain joins TRBV24-1 to TRBJ2-5; 11 bases are a match to TRBD2. V lost 4 bases to trimming and J lost 5 bases; unmatched junction nucleotides: 5. Germline CDR1 reads KGHDR; CDR2 reads SFDVKD. The length of the CDR3 is 15 residues.

This clonotype occurred many times. The chain couples TRBV6-2 or TRBV6-3 to TRBJ1-5; D remains ambiguous. V was trimmed by 2 bases and J by 5 bases, leaving 10 bases between them. Germline-derived CDR1 and CDR2 are MNHEY and SVGEGT. The CDR3 contains 14 residues. DNA for the CDR3: TGTGCCAGCAGTTACGCGGGGTACTATCAGCCCCAGCATTTT. It yields the protein CASSYAGYYQPQHF.

This clonotype was observed at least ten times. The chain combines TRBV7-9 with TRBJ2-7, with 9 bases fitting TRBD1. The germline gives CDR1 SEHNR, CDR2 FQNEAQ (reference sequence). J was trimmed by 6 bases and V by 4 bases; bases with no gene match: 13. This CDR3 spans 16 amino acids. CDR3 DNA sequence: TGTGCCAGCAGCTCAGCAGAGGGACAGGGTAGGTTCGAGCAGTACTTC. Amino acid sequence: CASSSAEGQGRFEQYF.

The chain recombines TRBV7-2 with TRBJ1-5; 7 bases line up with TRBD1. Trimming cost V 4 bases and J 2 bases; bases outside gene matches: 5. Germline assignment: CDR1 SGHTA and CDR2 FQGNSA. The CDR3 length is 15 residues. DNA of the CDR3: TGTGCCAGCAGCTCCCAGGGGGGGGGCAATCAGCCCCAGCATTTT. Protein sequence: CASSSQGGGNQPQHF.